This T cell receptor beta chain emerged from a study of cytomegalovirus exposure and HLA in healthy donors. General study findings and limits: As confirmed in vitro, three CMV-associated chains were specific for CMV antigens.

PCR primers comprised 60 Vbeta and 13 Jbeta primers. Assay used: immunoSEQ multiplex PCR; TCRdb lists only in-frame clones, some missing. The table records approximately 100,000 clones, about 80% of them present only once. Notes on this clone: Its antigen is currently unknown.

This TCR was sampled from a woman aged 50 to 65 in good health and CMV-seropositive. Sequenced sample: PBMCs.

The CDR3 region has the DNA TGTGCCAGCAGCTTAGGCAGGGCTGGAAACACCATATATTTT. It translates to CASSLGRAGNTIYF. The rearrangement links TRBV7-9 to TRBJ1-3, with D possibly being TRBD1 (5 bases). The V end was cut by 1 base, the J end by 2 bases, with 6 bases between. The length of the CDR3 is 14 residues. Germline V lookup: CDR1 SEHNR, CDR2 FQNEAQ (reference sequence).